These 27 T cell receptor beta chains came from one sample sequenced in a study of blood T cell repertoires in COVID-19. TCRdb's table, derived via immunoSEQ multiplex PCR, lists solely in-frame clones and lacks some. The sample has approximately 50,000 clones, approximately 85% seen once; the top ten hold 6.5%. Sequences were obtained from peripheral blood. Receptor source: a man aged 60 to 69 with acute or convalescent COVID-19.

The rearrangement uses TRBV9 and TRBJ2-7; 7 positions agree with TRBD2. This CDR3 is built from 15 residues. J was trimmed by 3 bases and V by 4 bases; bases with no gene match: 10. Germline CDR1 reads SGDLS; CDR2 reads YYNGEE. The CDR3 spells CASSPSGNAIYEQYF. CDR3 bases: TGTGCCAGCAGCCCCAGCGGGAACGCCATCTACGAGCAGTACTTC.

The chain combines TRBV5-1 with TRBJ1-1; no clear D gene. The CDR3 has 13 amino acids. Germline CDR1 SGHRS, CDR2 YFSETQ. Trimming stripped 0 bases from V and 4 bases from J, with 7 bases between. CDR3 in DNA: TGCGCCAGCAGCTTGGGGCAGATCACTGAAGCTTTCTTT. This sequence encodes CASSLGQITEAFF.

The V gene is TRBV19, the J gene TRBJ1-1; D uncertain. The CDR3 sequence is 14 residues long. V was trimmed by 4 bases and J by 4 bases, leaving 13 bases between them. Germline V gives CDR1 LNHDA, CDR2 SQIVND (reference sequence). The DNA for the CDR3 is TGTGCCAGTAGTAGATCGGGGATCAGCACTGAAGCTTTCTTT. It specifies CASSRSGISTEAFF.

Only one count was recorded for this clone. The chain employs TRBV6-5 and TRBJ2-7; 7 bases are shared with TRBD1. J gave up 2 bases and V 6 bases, and 4 bases lay outside the gene matches. The CDR3 length is 13 residues. Per germline, CDR1 MNHEY and CDR2 SVGAGI. CDR3 DNA sequence: TGTGCCAGCAGAGGGGACAGCCCCTACGAGCAGTACTTC. Translated, it gives CASRGDSPYEQYF.

The genes are TRBV19 and TRBJ1-6; the D is unclear. CDR3 length equals 14 residues. Germline assignment: CDR1 LNHDA and CDR2 SQIVND (reference sequence). Deletions cut 3 bases from V and 6 bases from J, with 9 bases between. CDR3 sequence: CASSIGGSNSPLHF. The CDR3 bases are TGTGCCAGTAGTATCGGTGGTTCTAATTCACCCCTCCACTTT.

This chain joins TRBV2 and TRBJ2-2, with 9 bases lining up with TRBD2. The junction had 8 bases not matched to a gene; V was cut back by 8 bases and J by 1 base. CDR1 SNHLY and CDR2 FYNNEI come from the germline V gene. This CDR3 contains 16 residues. This CDR3 reads CASFWAREGNTGELFF. The CDR3 nucleotides are TGTGCCAGCTTTTGGGCGCGGGAGGGGAACACCGGGGAGCTGTTTTTT.

The gene calls are TRBV29-1 and TRBJ1-1; no definite D call. This CDR3 has 13 amino acids. The germline V and J ends were trimmed by 4 bases and 1 base, with 10 bases remaining between them. Germline V gene lookup returns CDR1 SQVTM and CDR2 ANQGSEA. The CDR3 region is CSVGGQWNTEAFF. The CDR3, as DNA: TGCAGCGTTGGAGGGCAGTGGAACACTGAAGCTTTCTTT.

J is TRBJ2-1 and V is TRBV28, with 10 bases matching TRBD2. Per the germline V gene, CDR1 is MDHEN and CDR2 is SYDVKM. The CDR3 contains 15 residues. V lost 2 bases, J lost 7 bases, and 5 bases stayed unmatched. The DNA of the CDR3 is TGTGCCAGCAGTTTAGGGACTAGCGTGAAGAATGAGCAGTTCTTC. The encoded protein is CASSLGTSVKNEQFF.

V usage is TRBV3-1 (or the pseudogene TRBV3-2) and J usage is TRBJ2-1; 7 bases are shared with TRBD2. The CDR3 sequence is 14 residues long. Germline lookup yields CDR1 LGHDT and CDR2 YNNKEL (reference sequence). The V gene end was trimmed by 4 bases and the J gene end by 6 bases; junction bases not matched to a gene: 6. In DNA, the CDR3 is TGTGCCAGCAGCCGTCGGACTAGGAGCAATGAGCAGTTCTTC. This sequence encodes CASSRRTRSNEQFF.

This sequence joins TRBV6-5 and TRBJ2-3, with a weak D call TRBD2 (6 bases). The germline V gene encodes CDR1 MNHEY and CDR2 SVGAGI. The length of the CDR3 is 14 residues. V dropped 8 bases and J dropped 0 bases, with 12 bases sitting between them. Here the CDR3 reads CASGESGSTDTQYF. CDR3 bases: TGTGCCAGCGGCGAGAGCGGGAGCACAGATACGCAGTATTTT.

V is TRBV7-9 and J is TRBJ2-5, with TRBD2 matching 11 bases. V was pared by 5 bases and J by 4 bases, with 3 bases of the junction left unmatched. The CDR3 is made up of 14 amino acids. Germline V lookup: CDR1 SEHNR, CDR2 FQNEAQ (reference sequence). The DNA for the CDR3 is TGTGCCAGCAGCAAACTAGCGGGAGCAGAGACCCAGTACTTC. Amino acids: CASSKLAGAETQYF.

The genes are TRBV7-2 and TRBJ1-1; D not resolved. The V gene lost 0 bases and the J gene lost 2 bases, with 13 bases spanning the gap. Germline loops: CDR1 SGHTA, CDR2 FQGNSA. The CDR3 is 16 amino acids. CDR3 nucleotide sequence: TGTGCCAGCAGCTTAGCGCGGCAGTACGATAACACTGAAGCTTTCTTT. Translated, it gives CASSLARQYDNTEAFF. Looking up the rest from reference TRBV7-2 and TRBJ1-1 gives the full variable domain: GAGVSQSPSNKVTEKGKDVELRCDPISGHTALYWYRQSLGQGLEFLIYFQGNSAPDKSGLPSDRFSAERTGGSVSTLTIQRTQQEDSAVYLCASSLARQYDNTEAFFGQGTRLTVV.

The J gene is TRBJ2-2, the V gene TRBV5-1; 7 bases are shared with TRBD1. Germline-derived CDR1 and CDR2 are SGHRS and YFSETQ. V lost 0 bases and J lost 4; bases outside the gene matches: 6. The CDR3 covers 16 residues. The CDR3 is CASSLGGTEITGELFF. CDR3 in DNA: TGCGCCAGCAGCTTGGGGGGGACAGAGATCACCGGGGAGCTGTTTTTT.

The chain employs TRBV24-1 and TRBJ2-3; no definite D call. The germline V and J ends were trimmed by 7 bases and 6 bases, with 10 bases remaining between them. The CDR3 spans 12 residues. CDR1 is KGHDR and CDR2 is SFDVKD in the germline V gene. The CDR3 spells CATRGFRDTQYF. The CDR3 DNA is TGTGCCACCAGAGGCTTCAGGGATACGCAGTATTTT.

The rearrangement joins TRBV5-6 to TRBJ2-5; 7 bases align to TRBD1. The CDR3 is 15 amino acids. Trimming removed 0 bases from V and 5 bases from J; junction bases left unmatched: 7. CDR1 and CDR2 (germline): SGHDT, YYEEEE. The chain's CDR3 is CASSLEQGPWETQYF. CDR3 DNA: TGTGCCAGCAGCTTGGAACAGGGGCCCTGGGAGACCCAGTACTTC. Variable domain in full (rest from reference TRBV5-6 and TRBJ2-5): DAGVTQSPTHLIKTRGQQVTLRCSPKSGHDTVSWYQQALGQGPQFIFQYYEEEERQRGNFPDRFSGHQFPNYSSELNVNALLLGDSALYLCASSLEQGPWETQYFGPGTRLLVL.

This chain uses TRBV5-1 with TRBJ2-7; D is unresolved. Germline CDR1 is SGHRS and CDR2 is YFSETQ. The V and J ends lost 0 bases and 2 bases respectively, with 9 bases between them. The length of the CDR3 is 14 residues. As DNA, the CDR3 is TGCGCCAGCAGCTTGGGCAGGATTACCTACGAGCAGTACTTC. It yields the protein CASSLGRITYEQYF.

V is TRBV27 and J is TRBJ1-5, with D possibly being TRBD1 (6 bases). V lost 5 bases to trimming and J lost 5 bases, with 13 bases between them. Germline loops: CDR1 MNHEY, CDR2 SMNVEV (reference sequence). CDR3 size: 14 residues. The CDR3 DNA reads TGTGCCAGCAGTCTCAGGGGTTGGGATCAGCCCCAGCATTTT. Its protein is CASSLRGWDQPQHF.

This chain connects TRBV5-1 to TRBJ2-1; D not resolved. Trimming cost V 2 bases and J 1 base, with 10 bases left between them. The CDR3 is 15 amino acids. The germline V gene encodes CDR1 SGHRS and CDR2 YFSETQ. Written as DNA, the CDR3 is TGCGCCAGCAGCTTATCTCGGTCTTCCTACAATGAGCAGTTCTTC. Translated: CASSLSRSSYNEQFF.

V usage is TRBV6-5 and J usage is TRBJ1-1, with unresolved D. The CDR3 has 14 amino acids. V was clipped by 6 bases and J by 4 bases, with 15 bases between them. CDR1 MNHEY and CDR2 SVGAGI come from the germline V gene. This CDR3 is CASSVEPLGTEAFF. CDR3 sequence (DNA): TGTGCCAGCAGCGTGGAGCCTTTGGGCACTGAAGCTTTCTTT.

The CDR3 DNA sequence: TGTGCCAGCAGTGAACCGACAGCTCCGGGGGTGGCTTTCTTT. Residues: CASSEPTAPGVAFF. The chain joins TRBV2 to TRBJ1-1, with D maybe TRBD1 (5 bases). Per the germline V gene, CDR1 is SNHLY and CDR2 is FYNNEI. This CDR3 is 14 amino acids long. V gave up 2 bases and J gave up 11 bases, with 18 bases separating them. The entire variable domain, with the rest obtained from reference TRBV2 and TRBJ1-1, is as follows: EPEVTQTPSHQVTQMGQEVILRCVPISNHLYFYWYRQILGQKVEFLVSFYNNEISEKSEIFDDQFSVERPDGSNFTLKIRSTKLEDSAMYFCASSEPTAPGVAFFGQGTRLTVV.

The gene calls are TRBV5-6 and TRBJ2-1; the match to TRBD1 covers 9 bases. The CDR3 length is 16 residues. V was pared by 3 bases and J by 5 bases, with 9 bases of the junction left unmatched. Germline values: CDR1 SGHDT, CDR2 YYEEEE. CDR3 DNA: TGTGCCAGCAGCTGGACAGGGGAAGGGAGGGACAATGAGCAGTTCTTC. Its protein product is CASSWTGEGRDNEQFF.

V and J are TRBV5-4 and TRBJ2-1; 9 bases line up with TRBD2. CDR1 is SGHNT and CDR2 is YYREEE in the germline V gene (reference sequence). V was clipped by 0 bases and J by 8 bases; unmatched bases: 3. The CDR3 contains 14 residues. The CDR3 DNA reads as TGTGCCAGCAGCTTGGAGGCGGGGGGGGATGAGCAGTTCTTC. It is translated as CASSLEAGGDEQFF.

The chain combines TRBV21-1 with TRBJ2-1; TRBD1 reflects the table's D call only, with no check against the DNA. TRBV21-1 corresponds to a pseudogene. CDR3 size: 15 residues. The CDR3 protein is CASSKGPGGKNEQFF. The CDR3 nucleotides are TGTGCCAGCAGCAAAGGTCCAGGGGGAAAGAATGAGCAGTTCTTC.

The chain joins TRBV19 to TRBJ1-1, with a weak D call TRBD1 (5 bases). The ends were cut back, 3 bases at V and 7 bases at J, with 24 bases in the middle. This CDR3 contains 17 residues. Germline V gives CDR1 LNHDA, CDR2 SQIVND (reference sequence). This CDR3 reads CASSMGRDPTWGGEAFF. The CDR3 DNA reads as TGTGCCAGTAGTATGGGCAGGGACCCTACCTGGGGAGGTGAAGCTTTCTTT.

The chain joins TRBV30 to TRBJ1-2, with a possible D match to TRBD1 (5 bases). The CDR3 has 13 residues. V dropped 0 bases and J dropped 8 bases, with 13 bases sitting between them. Germline-derived CDR1 and CDR2 are GTSNPN and SVGIG (reference sequence). CDR3 region: CAWSVRTGWGYTF. CDR3 in DNA: TGTGCCTGGAGTGTTCGAACAGGTTGGGGCTACACCTTC.

The CDR3 DNA reads as TGTGCCAGCAGCTTAAATCGGCTAGCGGAGGGGCATGAGCAGTTCTTC. It encodes CASSLNRLAEGHEQFF. The gene calls are TRBV7-3 and TRBJ2-1, with TRBD2 identical over 7 bases. With V trimmed by 1 base and J by 8 bases, 11 bases remained unmatched. Germline CDR1 SGHTA, CDR2 FQGTGA. The CDR3 consists of 16 residues. Filled out from reference TRBV7-3 and TRBJ2-1, the complete variable domain reads GAGVSQTPSNKVTEKGKYVELRCDPISGHTALYWYRQSLGQGPEFLIYFQGTGAADDSGLPNDRFFAVRPEGSVSTLKIQRTERGDSAVYLCASSLNRLAEGHEQFFGPGTRLTVL.

This clone has only a few counts. The chain couples TRBV19 to TRBJ2-7; 10 positions agree with TRBD1. Germline loops: CDR1 LNHDA, CDR2 SQIVND (reference sequence). This CDR3 comprises 15 residues. V gave up 5 bases and J gave up 2 bases; unmatched junction bases: 6. As DNA, the CDR3 is TGTGCCAGTAGTCCGACAGGGGGCTTGGCCTACGAGCAGTACTTC. Residues: CASSPTGGLAYEQYF.